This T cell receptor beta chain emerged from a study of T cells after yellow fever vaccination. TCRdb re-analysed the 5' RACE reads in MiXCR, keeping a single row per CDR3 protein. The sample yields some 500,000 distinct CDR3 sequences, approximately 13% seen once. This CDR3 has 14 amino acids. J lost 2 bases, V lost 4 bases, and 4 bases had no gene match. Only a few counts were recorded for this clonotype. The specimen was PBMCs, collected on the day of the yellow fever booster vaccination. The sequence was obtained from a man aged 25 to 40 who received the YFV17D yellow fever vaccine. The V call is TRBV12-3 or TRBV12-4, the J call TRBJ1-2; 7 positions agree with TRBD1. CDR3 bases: TGTGCCAGCAGTTACAGGGGCCCGAACTATGGCTACACCTTC. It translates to CASSYRGPNYGYTF.